The present TCR beta chain was sequenced within a study of shared clonotypes between healthy human individuals (dated by TCRdb to between 2020 and 2021). Background on the whole study: Three men and a couple of women, aged 18 to 49 years, made up the cohort. Libraries were prepared and TCR repertoires were sequenced by different laboratories using diverse techniques, in order to increase sequencing depth and limit assay-specific biases. To estimate repertoire size and how much clonotypes are shared between individuals, the study performed deep sequencing of blood TCR repertoires from about five healthy adults. For each donor, CD4 naive and CD4 memory were each given three plates, CD8 naive was given two plates, and CD8 memory was given one plate. Between about 0.94 and 10 billion PBMCs per donor were obtained by leukapheresis.

The table lists this clone with a count of one. Its antigen is currently not known. The sample holds no much larger clone one base away, and base qualities are not on file. For the CD8 naive samples, CD45RO-negative cells were positively selected for CCR7, yielding a CD45RA+CCR7+ population from which TemRA cells were excluded. The donors were healthy, HIV-negative adults with no recently reported acute infections or vaccinations. Only Caucasian adults living in Nashville, Tennessee, USA were represented among the donors. Blood was obtained by leukapheresis, after which PBMCs were separated by Ficoll-Histopaque density gradient centrifugation and cryopreserved in liquid nitrogen vapor phase. Analytical flow cytometry was used to check the purity and quantity of every magnetically sorted T cell population. From each sorted fraction, genomic DNA was isolated and quantified by UV absorbance on a Nanodrop 2000c.

The CDR3, from cysteine to phenylalanine, totals 14 residues. The only DNA kept is the CDR3, 42 bases in frame from the first base. V gives up 5 bases and J gives up 1 base, and the segment between their germline ends measures 15 bases. The germline V gene specifies SQVTM as CDR1 and ANQGSEA as CDR2. Using the deep immunoSEQ assay, TCR CDR3 regions were amplified from genomic DNA by multiplex PCR. Extracted genomic DNA from each cell subset was distributed evenly across all wells of several immunoSEQ 96-well plates, and each plate was treated as a replicate. For sorted subsets, each replicate PCR was loaded with 150 to 250 ng genomic DNA, equivalent to some 31,000 T cell genomes. Purified libraries were quantified with a Qubit 3.0 fluorometer, sized on a Bioanalyzer 2100, and re-quantified with the KAPA Library Quantification kit. Each immunoSEQ 96-well plate was sequenced on its own single-read 150-cycle Illumina NextSeq 550 flow cell. Per the original workflow: Because the immunoSEQ output included only junctional sequences and no quality scores, the filtering could not be the same as the filtering used for full-length reads. To assign V/J genes and CDR3, sequences were annotated against IMGT germline references using PyIR, a Python wrapper for IgBLAST v1.9. Reads were filtered out if the reads had weak V/J assignments (E-value above 1e-6), no CDR3, stop codons, out-of-frame junctions, or ambiguous translated residues. V3J clonotypes were defined by identical inferred V gene, J gene, and CDR3 amino acid sequence. To compute the percentage overlap between repertoires, the number of shared unique clonotypes was divided by the size of the smaller repertoire. Repertoire richness was assessed with RTK rarefaction, the Chao1 estimator, and Recon v2.1 estimates of unobserved clonotypes. Generation probabilities were computed with OLGA for all TCRbeta clonotypes obtained by the gDNA method from several donors. Held by TCRdb, this immuneACCESS table contains in-frame sequences only and omits some clones. Under half of the omission traces to an unresolved V gene where checked; the cause of the rest is unknown. V and J calls and clone size are as listed in that table; D and trimming were resolved from the DNA. Here the sample has around 1,900,000 clones; around 93% occur a single time. The ten largest clones take up 1.5% to 2% of the sample.

Here is what the overall study found, with its caveats: Rarefaction of sorted-subset datasets indicated incomplete sequencing despite the large sequencing depth. When four donors were compared, the shared fraction of clonotypes was approximately 5% for naive CD4, 3.5% for naive CD8, 2% to 2.5% for memory CD4, and approximately 0.4% for memory CD8. The small number of donors limited the genetic and exposure-history diversity represented. Pairwise subsampling led to the expectation that sequencing depth would affect the degree of clonotype sharing among donors. Sampling was restricted to blood, and TCR repertoires in tissue are likely to differ from TCR repertoires in blood. Naive subsets generally had larger estimated clonotype richness than memory subsets. Clonotypes shared by all four sorted-subset donors showed higher generation probabilities than non-shared clonotypes.

The specimen was naive CD8+ T cells from PBMCs. The sample's cell subset or site label is to be understood as: CD45RA+CCR7+. This receptor was taken from a young man in good health. Some clones in this sample may be carry-over from other donors' samples. The rearranged chain carries TRBV29-1 and TRBJ2-7; the D segment could be TRBD2, given 6 matching bases. The CDR3 protein: CSVFGPAGSYEQYF. The DNA reads as follows: TGCAGCGTTTTCGGGCCGGCGGGGTCCTACGAGCAGTACTTC.